This T cell receptor (beta chain) was obtained from a study of shared clonotypes between healthy human individuals. Study background: Three plates each covered CD4 naive and memory; CD8 naive two, CD8 memory one.

Overall study findings and caveats: Sequencing depth was expected to affect clonotype sharing among donors. Clonotypes which were not shared had lower generation probabilities than clonotypes that all four donors shared. A limitation of the genetic and exposure-history diversity represented arose from few donors.

The germline gives CDR1 ENHRY, CDR2 SYGVKD. V was shortened by 3 bases and J by 9 bases, with 12 bases between the two germline ends. The CDR3 is 13 residues long. Notes on this clone: The antigen is not known.

Only in-frame clones appear in the TCRdb table, and some are missing; sequencing was by immunoSEQ multiplex PCR. The table includes some 550,000 clones, around 97% detected once. Sequenced: naive CD4+ T cells sorted from blood. Documented subset: CD45RA+ positively selected. This TCR was recovered from a woman under 40 in good health. This sequence joins TRBV10-3 and TRBJ2-1; D gene ambiguous. CDR3 nucleotide sequence: TGTGCCATCAGTGAAACCGTATCGGGTGAGCAGTTCTTC. It codes for CAISETVSGEQFF.